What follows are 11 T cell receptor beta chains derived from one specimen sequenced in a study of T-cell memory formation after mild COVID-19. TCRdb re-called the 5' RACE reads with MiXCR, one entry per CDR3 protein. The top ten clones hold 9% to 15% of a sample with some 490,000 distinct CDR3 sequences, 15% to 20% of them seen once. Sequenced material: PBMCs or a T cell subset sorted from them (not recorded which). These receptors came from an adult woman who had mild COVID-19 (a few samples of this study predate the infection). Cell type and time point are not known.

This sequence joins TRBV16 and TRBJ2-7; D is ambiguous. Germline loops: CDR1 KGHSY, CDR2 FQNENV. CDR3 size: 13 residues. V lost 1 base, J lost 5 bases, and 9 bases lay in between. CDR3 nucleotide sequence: TGTGCCAGCAGCCAATATGAGTTCCACGAGCAGTACTTC. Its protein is CASSQYEFHEQYF.

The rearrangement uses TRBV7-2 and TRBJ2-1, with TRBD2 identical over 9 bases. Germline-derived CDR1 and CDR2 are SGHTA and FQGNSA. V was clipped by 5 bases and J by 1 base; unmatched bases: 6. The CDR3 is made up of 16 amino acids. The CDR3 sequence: CASSPGSGGSYNEQFF. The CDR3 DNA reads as TGTGCCAGCAGCCCAGGTAGCGGGGGTTCCTACAATGAGCAGTTCTTC.

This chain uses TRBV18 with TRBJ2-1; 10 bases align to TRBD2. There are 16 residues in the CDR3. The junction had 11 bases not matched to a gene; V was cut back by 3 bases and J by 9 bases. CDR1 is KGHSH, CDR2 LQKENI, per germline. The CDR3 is CASSPVPSGSNPEQFF. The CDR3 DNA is TGTGCCAGCTCACCTGTGCCTAGCGGGAGTAATCCTGAGCAGTTCTTC.

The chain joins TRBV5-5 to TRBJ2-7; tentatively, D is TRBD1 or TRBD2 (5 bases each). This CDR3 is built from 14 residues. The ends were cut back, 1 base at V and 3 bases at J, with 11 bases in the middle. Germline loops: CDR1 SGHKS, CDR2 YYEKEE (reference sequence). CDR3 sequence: CASSLTPRGYEQYF. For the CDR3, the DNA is TGTGCCAGCAGCTTGACCCCGAGGGGCTACGAGCAGTACTTC.

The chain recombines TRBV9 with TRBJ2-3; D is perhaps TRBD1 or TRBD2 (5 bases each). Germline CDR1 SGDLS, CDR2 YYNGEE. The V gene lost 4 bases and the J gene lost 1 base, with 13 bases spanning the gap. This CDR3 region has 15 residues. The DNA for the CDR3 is TGTGCCAGCAGCCTCAAGGGGACGGGCACAGATACGCAGTATTTT. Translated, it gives CASSLKGTGTDTQYF.

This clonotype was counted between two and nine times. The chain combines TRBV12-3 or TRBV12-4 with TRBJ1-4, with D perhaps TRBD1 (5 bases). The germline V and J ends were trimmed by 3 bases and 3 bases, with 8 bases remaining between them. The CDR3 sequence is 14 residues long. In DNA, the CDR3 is TGTGCCAGCAGTTTTCCAGGGCCTAATGAAAAACTGTTTTTT. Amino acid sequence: CASSFPGPNEKLFF.

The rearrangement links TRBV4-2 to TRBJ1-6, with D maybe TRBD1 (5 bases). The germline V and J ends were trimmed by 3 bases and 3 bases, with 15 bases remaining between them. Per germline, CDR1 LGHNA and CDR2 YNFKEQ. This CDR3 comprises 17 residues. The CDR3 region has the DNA TGTGCCAGCAGCCAGGACATCTTGAGAAACTATAATTCACCCCTCCACTTT. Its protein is CASSQDILRNYNSPLHF.

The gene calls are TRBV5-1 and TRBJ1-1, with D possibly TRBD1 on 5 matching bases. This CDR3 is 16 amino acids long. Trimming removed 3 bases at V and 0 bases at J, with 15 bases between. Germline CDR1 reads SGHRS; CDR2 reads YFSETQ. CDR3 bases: TGCGCCAGCAGCTCACCGAGGGACCAATTGAACACTGAAGCTTTCTTT. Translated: CASSSPRDQLNTEAFF.

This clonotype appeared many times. The CDR3 coding sequence is TGTGCCAGCAGTTTTGGGGATTACCAGCAGTACTTC. It yields the protein CASSFGDYQQYF. The V and J genes are TRBV12-3 or TRBV12-4 and TRBJ2-7; D not resolved. There are 12 residues in the CDR3. V shed 3 bases and J shed 8 bases, with 11 bases lying between them.

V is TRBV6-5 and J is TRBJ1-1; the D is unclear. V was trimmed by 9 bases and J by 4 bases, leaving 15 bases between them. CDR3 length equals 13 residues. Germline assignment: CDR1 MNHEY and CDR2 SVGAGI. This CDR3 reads CASSRSLRTEAFF. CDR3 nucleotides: TGTGCCAGTTCCAGGAGCCTGCGCACTGAAGCTTTCTTT.

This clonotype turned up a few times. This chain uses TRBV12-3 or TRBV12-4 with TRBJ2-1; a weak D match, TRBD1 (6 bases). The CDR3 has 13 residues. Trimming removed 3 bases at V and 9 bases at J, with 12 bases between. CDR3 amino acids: CASSLLGQFEQFF. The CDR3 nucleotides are TGTGCCAGCAGTTTGTTAGGACAGTTTGAGCAGTTCTTC.